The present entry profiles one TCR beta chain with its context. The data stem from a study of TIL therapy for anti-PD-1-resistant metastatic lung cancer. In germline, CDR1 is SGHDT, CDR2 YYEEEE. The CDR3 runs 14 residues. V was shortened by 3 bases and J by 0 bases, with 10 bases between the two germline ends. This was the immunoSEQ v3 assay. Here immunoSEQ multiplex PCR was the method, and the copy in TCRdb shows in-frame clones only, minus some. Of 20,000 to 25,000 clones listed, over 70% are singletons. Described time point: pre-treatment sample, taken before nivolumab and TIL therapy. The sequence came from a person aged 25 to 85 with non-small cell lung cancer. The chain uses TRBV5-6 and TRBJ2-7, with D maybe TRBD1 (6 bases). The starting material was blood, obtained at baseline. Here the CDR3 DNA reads TGTGCCAGCAGCTCACAGGGCAACTCCTACGAGCAGTACTTC. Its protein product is CASSSQGNSYEQYF. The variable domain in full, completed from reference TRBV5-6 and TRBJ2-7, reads DAGVTQSPTHLIKTRGQQVTLRCSPKSGHDTVSWYQQALGQGPQFIFQYYEEEERQRGNFPDRFSGHQFPNYSSELNVNALLLGDSALYLCASSSQGNSYEQYFGPGTRLTVT.